This T cell receptor (beta chain) originates from a study of blood T cell repertoires in COVID-19 (dated by TCRdb to 2019 to 2021). About the study as a whole: Samples covering the acute and convalescent phases of COVID-19 were provided by collaborators in the United States, Italy and Spain. The material from the prospective study consisted of cDNA or gDNA derived from T cells, B-cell-depleted T cells, or PBMCs. Subjects who had been exposed to COVID-19, were actively infected with it, or had recovered from it provided the deeply sampled blood TCRbeta repertoires that made up the dataset. The repertoires were released in a freely available public database meant as a resource for research on the immune response to SARS-CoV-2. The samples were drawn from the first 160 participants of the ongoing ImmuneRACE study and from 1,254 subjects provided by 6 global collaborators. The sample metadata nearly always contained a de-identified subject ID, COVID-19 status, age in years and sex. Where HLA class I and class II types were available, the types were taken from metadata supplied by the sample provider, not from assay-based typing.

Remarks on this clone: Its antigen is currently not known. Per-base qualities were not stored, and no clone one base away is much larger.

TCRbeta CDR3 regions were amplified from genomic DNA using the immunoSEQ Assay, a bias-controlled multiplex PCR. In the authors' own workflow: The number of nucleated cells in each sample was estimated from the amplification of reference gene primers within the assay. To quantify the absolute abundance of each unique TCRbeta CDR3 rearrangement, sequence reads were collapsed and filtered. For each sample, productive Simpson clonality was calculated as the square root of Simpson's diversity index across productive rearrangements. Not all clones reach the TCRdb copy of this immuneACCESS table, which keeps in-frame sequences only. Checked studies attribute under half of the gap to unresolved V genes and leave the rest unexplained. Clone size and V and J calls were adopted from that table, with D and trimming inferred from the DNA. The sample table records fewer than 400,000 clones; 80% to 90% of these occur just once. Clones ranked in the top ten supply roughly 2.3% of the sample.

Participants in the prospective study were enrolled through a virtual design, were aged roughly 18 to 100 years, and lived in roughly 24 United States geographic areas. In the prospective study, cohorts were assigned on the basis of participant-reported clinical history obtained from a screening survey and a study questionnaire. Recovered participants in ImmuneRACE Cohort 3 were defined as having two consecutive negative NP/OP PCR tests, clearance from a healthcare professional, or resolution of symptoms. Each participant in the prospective study had whole blood, serum and a nasopharyngeal or oropharyngeal swab collected by mobile phlebotomists. Over a roughly 2-month period, participants in the prospective study had the option of providing additional blood draws and questionnaires. Blood samples from the prospective study were shipped frozen or at room temperature prior to DNA extraction. V is shortened by 5 bases, J by 2 bases, and the region joining them spans 18 bases. The CDR3 spans 16 residues, from the cysteine through the phenylalanine. Just CDR3 DNA is preserved here, 48 bases in frame from base 1. Sequences LGHNT (CDR1) and FRNRAP (CDR2) are obtained from the germline V gene.

Study-wide findings and limitations: How much clinical and demographic metadata was included differed by source and by participant, and the metadata was provided uncurated.

The clonotype originates from a man aged 30 to 39 who had recovered from COVID-19. Sequenced sample: PBMCs or T cells enriched from blood (not recorded which). This chain is built from TRBV12-5 and TRBJ1-1, with TRBD1 tentatively as D gene (6 bases match). The encoded CDR3 is CASGEGQTTRNTEAFF. The DNA sequence reads TGTGCTAGTGGTGAGGGACAAACCACCCGAAACACTGAAGCTTTCTTT.